This TCR beta chain was sequenced during a study of beta chain features in type 1 diabetes. Findings of the study overall: All four CD4+ subsets from Type 1 diabetes patients carried moderately but significantly shorter TCRB CDR3s.

Sorting produced populations that all topped 98% purity. Germline values: CDR1 SGHAT, CDR2 FQDESV (reference sequence). The CDR3 contains 13 residues. The trim removed 3 bases at V and 13 bases at J, leaving 7 bases unmatched. The authors reverse transcribed all of the isolated RNA, so sequencing captured expressed TCRB transcripts. Profiling relied on immunoSEQ multiplex PCR, and the TCRdb table lists in-frame clones only, not all of them. The sample records approximately 160,000 clones, 9% to 12% being singletons. A note on this clone: Its specificity is not known.

The chain couples TRBV11-1 to TRBJ2-1, with 9 bases aligning to TRBD1. Specimen: central memory CD4+ T cells from blood. The TCR originated in a man aged 30-40 years with type 1 diabetes. The CDR3 is CASSFLGTGIQFF. The CDR3 DNA reads TGTGCCAGCAGCTTTCTTGGGACAGGGATCCAGTTCTTC.